This T cell receptor beta chain is drawn from a study of blood T cells in healthy people across ages. Findings and limits, study-wide: In the absence of known donor CMV status, changes in expanded clonotypes were possibly confounded. Diversity estimated from one million T cells was considered an underestimate.

V was clipped by 1 base and J by 5 bases, with 10 bases between them. Germline loops: CDR1 LNHDA, CDR2 SQIVND (reference sequence). This CDR3 has 14 residues. With a J-beta primer mix and a sample-barcoded 5' primer, a second PCR ran about 6 to 11 cycles. TCRdb independently ran MiXCR on the 5' RACE reads; one entry per CDR3 protein. In the table there are approximately 810,000 distinct CDR3 sequences, under 40% of which are singletons. This clonotype has a handful of counts. What it binds is not known. The genes are TRBV19 and TRBJ2-3, with a possible D match to TRBD1 (6 bases). The origin of this receptor is a man aged 18 to 29 in good health. Sequencing was carried out using blood. The CDR3 DNA reads as TGTGCCAGTAGTATAGGGACAGAAAGAGATACGCAGTATTTT. Residues: CASSIGTERDTQYF.